The clone carrying this T cell receptor beta chain is a singleton in its sample. This sample was included in a study of blood T cell repertoires in COVID-19. The table came from immunoSEQ multiplex PCR; TCRdb's copy has only in-frame clones and leaves some out. The table records some 83,000 clones, approximately 89% of them present only once. V trimming: 8 bases; J trimming: 0 bases; junction bases outside the gene matches: 3. The CDR3 extends over 16 amino acids. The germline V gene encodes CDR1 MNHNS and CDR2 SASEGT. The V gene is TRBV6-1, the J gene TRBJ2-1; the match to TRBD2 covers 14 bases. The TCR was taken from a man aged 55 to 70 with acute or convalescent COVID-19. Specimen: peripheral blood. CDR3 DNA sequence: TGTGCCAGCCGTGGGACTAGCGGGAGCTCCTACAATGAGCAGTTCTTC. Translated, it gives CASRGTSGSSYNEQFF.